These 5 T cell receptor beta chains were sequenced from one sample in a study of cytomegalovirus exposure and HLA in healthy donors. The method was immunoSEQ multiplex PCR; TCRdb's version includes in-frame clones alone and lacks a portion of them. The sample has fewer than 200,000 clones, less than 85% seen once; the top ten hold roughly 15%. Sequencing input: PBMCs. These receptors were taken from a young man in good health and CMV-seropositive.

This chain uses TRBV7-8 with TRBJ2-1, with 9 positions matching TRBD2. Trimming removed 4 bases from V and 7 bases from J; junction bases left unmatched: 5. Germline values: CDR1 SGHVS, CDR2 FQNEAQ. CDR3 length: 14 residues. The CDR3 spells CASSSGLARNEQFF. CDR3 DNA sequence: TGTGCCAGCAGCTCGGGACTAGCAAGAAATGAGCAGTTCTTC.

CDR3 sequence reads: CASGEGQVPLSSYEQYF. CDR3 DNA: TGTGCCAGCGGCGAGGGACAGGTGCCTCTTAGCTCCTACGAGCAGTACTTC. The chain joins TRBV28 to TRBJ2-7; 8 positions match TRBD1. CDR1 is MDHEN and CDR2 is SYDVKM in the germline V gene. J was trimmed by 0 bases and V by 8 bases; bases with no gene match: 15. The CDR3 runs 17 residues.

The chain is built from TRBV5-8 and TRBJ1-4; no clear D gene. Trimming pared 0 bases from V and 4 bases from J, leaving 7 bases between. The CDR3 totals 14 residues. In germline, CDR1 is SGHTS, CDR2 YDEGEE. Here the CDR3 reads CASSLGQLNEKLFF. In nucleotides, the CDR3 is TGTGCCAGCAGCTTGGGACAACTTAATGAAAAACTGTTTTTT.

J is TRBJ1-2 and V is TRBV9, with D uncertain. CDR1 is SGDLS and CDR2 is YYNGEE in the germline V gene. With 2 bases removed from V and 5 bases from J, the gap between germline ends came to 10 bases. The CDR3 loop spans 13 amino acids. The CDR3 is CASSVHGSYGYTF. CDR3 bases: TGTGCCAGCAGCGTTCACGGGAGTTATGGCTACACCTTC.

In its sample, this clone was seen a few times. The chain has TRBV12-5 and TRBJ1-6; D gene unclear. The CDR3 length is 15 residues. Germline V gene sequence: CDR1 LGHNT, CDR2 FRNRAP. Trimming removed 2 bases at V and 6 bases at J, with 11 bases between. This chain's CDR3 is CASGLYGAVNSPLHF. The DNA for the CDR3 is TGTGCTAGTGGTTTGTACGGAGCAGTTAATTCACCCCTCCACTTT.